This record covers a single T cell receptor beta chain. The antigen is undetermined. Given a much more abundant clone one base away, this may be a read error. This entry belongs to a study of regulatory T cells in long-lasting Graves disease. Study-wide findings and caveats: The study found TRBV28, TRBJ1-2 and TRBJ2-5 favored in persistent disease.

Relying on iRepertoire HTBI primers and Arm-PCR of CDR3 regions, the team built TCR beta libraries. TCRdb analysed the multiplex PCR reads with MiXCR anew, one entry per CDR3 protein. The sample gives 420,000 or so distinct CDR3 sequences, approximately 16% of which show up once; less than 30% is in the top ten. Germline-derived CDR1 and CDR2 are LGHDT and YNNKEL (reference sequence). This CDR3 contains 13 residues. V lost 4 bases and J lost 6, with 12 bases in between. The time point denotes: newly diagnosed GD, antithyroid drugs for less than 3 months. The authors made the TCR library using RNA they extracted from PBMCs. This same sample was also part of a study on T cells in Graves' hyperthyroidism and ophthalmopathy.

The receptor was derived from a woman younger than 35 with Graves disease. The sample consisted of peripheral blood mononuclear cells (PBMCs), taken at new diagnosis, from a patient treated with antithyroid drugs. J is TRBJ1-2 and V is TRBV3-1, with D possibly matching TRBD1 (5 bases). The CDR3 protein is CASSLIRGHGYTF. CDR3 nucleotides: TGTGCCAGCAGCCTCATTAGGGGCCATGGCTACACCTTC.